This T cell receptor beta chain was obtained from a study of blood T cell repertoires in COVID-19. Study overall: The United States, Italy and Spain supplied acute and convalescent COVID-19 samples. From T cells, B-cell-depleted T cells, or PBMCs came the material, which was cDNA or gDNA.

The CDR3 extends over 14 amino acids. V lost 3 bases and J lost 2, with 11 bases in between. Germline V gene sequence: CDR1 SGHKS, CDR2 YYEKEE (reference sequence). Cohorts were assigned according to the clinical history that participants reported. Symptom resolution, clearance, or two negative PCRs marked the recovered donors of Cohort 3. The assay was immunoSEQ multiplex PCR, and TCRdb's table has in-frame clones only and misses some. The profile covers fewer than 200,000 clones, with under 85% appearing a single time and around 12% taken by the ten largest. Sequenced material: PBMCs or T cells enriched from blood (not recorded which). The chain employs TRBV5-5 and TRBJ1-1, with TRBD1 as a possible D gene (6 bases). The receptor was derived from a man aged 45-60 years who had recovered from COVID-19. The CDR3 DNA is TGTGCCAGCAGCTCCTGGACAGCAAACACTGAAGCTTTCTTT. It codes for CASSSWTANTEAFF.